This record covers a single TCR beta chain. This clone's antigen is unknown. Qualities for individual bases were not recorded, and no much larger clone is one base off. Libraries were built with 5' RACE. The reads were generated on an Illumina HiSeq 2000. A universal primer binding site was introduced by template switching, and a unique molecular identifier was present in the final cDNA, enabling accurate counting of TCR cDNA molecules. Specific primers in the conserved constant-segment region were used to synthesize first-strand cDNA for the TCR alpha and beta chains. Each cDNA library was double barcoded, with a SMART-Mk sample barcode plus Illumina barcodes, to control for contamination. Two successive PCR steps introduced TruSeq adapter sequences along with Illumina sample barcodes. The TCR alpha and beta cDNA libraries were sequenced on the Illumina HiSeq platform using custom primers. Processing in the source paper ran as follows. Unique molecular identifiers were extracted from raw reads with MiGEC, and CDR3 positions were determined with MiXCR. For each individual, recombination models were inferred using an EM algorithm with the repgenHMM and IGoR tools. The tcR package in R was used for shared clonotype analysis, with sharing normalized by the product of cloneset sizes. To study raw recombination without the effects of thymic and clonal selection, out-of-frame nonproductive sequences were analyzed. TCRdb reworked the public reads: Q25 trimming with fastp, MiXCR clone assembly, productive beta chains retained. Merged by CDR3 protein, the rows form single entries marked with the most common genes and DNA. The authors' filters were not applied to this entry. The sample yields 1,800,000 or so distinct CDR3 sequences; around 33% were counted once. Clones ranked in the top ten supply less than 0.35% of the sample.

The record originates from a study of identical twins (TCRdb year 2016). Context from the whole study: The study deep-sequenced TCR alpha and beta repertoires from monozygotic twins, unrelated adults of various ages and cord blood to test whether fetal clonotypes persist. To rule out contamination, replicate twin experiments were performed at different times with different library preparation protocols.

Findings and caveats that apply to the study as a whole: Zero-insertion analyses could be partly confounded by invariant T cells such as MAIT and iNKT, although diverse VJ usage argued against such confounding for most clonotypes. Out-of-frame TCR alpha sequences shared between twins showed an excess of low generation-probability sequences compared with coincidental sharing between unrelated individuals. In monozygotic twins, out-of-frame TCR alpha sharing was systematically underestimated by recombination models, although the models agreed with sharing between unrelated individuals. Abundant cord blood beta clonotypes carried fewer insertions; young adult naive repertoires showed a weaker similar trend, while memory repertoires showed none. Because the same donors could not be followed over many years, the conclusions relied on cross-sectional statistical analysis. A weaker excess of twin sharing was found in beta out-of-frame sequences because the signal-to-noise ratio was lowered by fewer shared sequences.

Every donor in the study was a healthy Caucasian. CDR1 and CDR2 are read off the germline V gene as MNHNS and SASEGT. From V the trimming removes 5 bases and from J it removes 5 bases, while the gene matches leave 8 bases of the junction unaccounted for. The CDR3, cysteine through phenylalanine, is 14 amino acids long. Here the CDR3 DNA is all that survives: 42 bases in frame from base 1. This receptor was identified in a newborn girl in good health. Sequencing was performed on cord blood. Recombination linked TRBV6-1 to TRBJ1-1; 7 of the junction bases match TRBD1. The nucleotide sequence is TGTGCCAGCAGTACCGACAGGGCGAGAACTGAAGCTTTCTTT. Its amino acids are CASSTDRARTEAFF.